The 2 T cell receptor beta chains below were found in one sample sequenced in a study of radiotherapy plus CTLA-4 blockade in lung cancer. Sequenced by immunoSEQ multiplex PCR; TCRdb stores in-frame clones only, minus some. Among 49,000 or so clones listed, roughly four fifths were seen once. Sequences were derived from peripheral blood, sampled from a patient treated with radiotherapy plus ipilimumab. Every receptor here comes from a human donor with non-small cell lung cancer who had stable disease on radiotherapy plus ipilimumab.

This clone was recorded once. The genes are TRBV4-1 and TRBJ1-1; perhaps TRBD1 as D (6 bases). The germline CDR1 and CDR2 sequences are MGHRA and YSYEKL. With 1 base removed from V and 0 bases from J, the gap between germline ends came to 12 bases. The length of the CDR3 is 16 residues. Written as DNA, the CDR3 is TGCGCCAGCAGCCAAGGGGGGGGGCCTTTGAACACTGAAGCTTTCTTT. This encodes CASSQGGGPLNTEAFF.

The CDR3 reads CASSLVSSGGPETQYF. The DNA for the CDR3 is TGTGCCAGCAGCTTAGTCTCTAGCGGGGGGCCAGAGACCCAGTACTTC. The gene calls are TRBV11-2 and TRBJ2-5, with 11 bases identical to TRBD2. The length of the CDR3 is 16 residues. Germline V gene data show CDR1 as SGHAT and CDR2 as FQNNGV. The trim removed 1 base at V and 4 bases at J, leaving 5 bases unmatched.